Sequencing of this T cell receptor beta chain was carried out in a study of blood T cell repertoires in COVID-19. This CDR3 has 16 amino acids. CDR1 and CDR2 from the germline V gene are LNHNV and YYDKDF (reference sequence). The V end was cut by 3 bases, the J end by 0 bases, with 12 bases between. The repertoire was sequenced with immunoSEQ multiplex PCR; TCRdb's copy has only in-frame clones and lacks some. The table includes more than 90,000 clones, approximately 87% detected once. Sequences were obtained from peripheral blood. The source of this sequence is a man aged 65 to 79 who had recovered from COVID-19. The chain carries TRBV15 and TRBJ1-5, with D possibly matching TRBD1 (6 bases). CDR3 sequence (DNA): TGTGCCACCAGCAGGGCAGGGGACCTTAGCAATCAGCCCCAGCATTTT. This codes for CATSRAGDLSNQPQHF.